The rows below give T cell receptor beta chains drawn from one sample of a study of Ad26.COV2.S vaccination and SARS-CoV-2 variants. TCRdb keeps only in-frame clones here, not all; method: immunoSEQ multiplex PCR. The sample has 350,000 to 450,000 clones; about nine tenths are singletons. The material was peripheral blood, obtained in a trial of Ad26.COV2.S vaccine versus placebo. These receptors came from a person between 18 and 60 years old who received the Ad26.COV2.S COVID-19 vaccine or a placebo. Each CDR3 is given with its conserved first and last residue. The order of the fields is J gene, V gene, CDR3 protein.

j_gene: TRBJ2-1; v_gene: TRBV6-4; CDR3aa: CASSDGTIMNEQFF
j_gene: TRBJ2-1; v_gene: TRBV3-1/TRBV3-2; CDR3aa: CASSQDSGRLGQFF
j_gene: TRBJ2-7; v_gene: TRBV11-2; CDR3aa: CASSLVPENSYEQYF
j_gene: TRBJ2-6; v_gene: TRBV28; CDR3aa: CASSQQGSGANVLTF
j_gene: TRBJ2-2; v_gene: TRBV5-1; CDR3aa: CASRPMGGGTGELFF
j_gene: TRBJ1-2; v_gene: TRBV5-1; CDR3aa: CASSSEGNYGYTF
j_gene: TRBJ2-2; v_gene: TRBV18; CDR3aa: CASSPTGGPGTGELFF
j_gene: TRBJ2-2; v_gene: TRBV9; CDR3aa: CASSGDYSSNTGELFF
j_gene: TRBJ2-7; v_gene: TRBV28; CDR3aa: CASIKQGGAYEQYF
j_gene: TRBJ2-3; v_gene: TRBV7-7; CDR3aa: CASSPTVGGGTDTQYF
j_gene: TRBJ2-7; v_gene: TRBV20-1; CDR3aa: CSASILAGGEQYF
j_gene: TRBJ2-5; v_gene: TRBV12-3/TRBV12-4; CDR3aa: CASTLPSQETQYF
j_gene: TRBJ1-1; v_gene: TRBV18; CDR3aa: CASSPSLGREAFF
j_gene: TRBJ1-6; v_gene: TRBV14; CDR3aa: CASSLKAQGSPLHF
j_gene: TRBJ2-7; v_gene: TRBV2; CDR3aa: CASCSAAGISYEQYF
j_gene: TRBJ2-5; v_gene: TRBV6-1; CDR3aa: CASSDSPPETQYF
j_gene: TRBJ2-2; v_gene: TRBV28; CDR3aa: CASKTSGQETGELFF
j_gene: TRBJ2-1; v_gene: TRBV4-3; CDR3aa: CASSQGRLYGGNEQFF
j_gene: TRBJ2-1; v_gene: TRBV4-2; CDR3aa: CASSRSGLAGDDEQFF
j_gene: TRBJ2-7; v_gene: TRBV5-6; CDR3aa: CASSLISYEQYF
j_gene: TRBJ2-1; v_gene: TRBV28; CDR3aa: CASSLTVSSYNEQFF
j_gene: TRBJ2-7; v_gene: TRBV28; CDR3aa: CASSLQVYEQYF
j_gene: TRBJ2-5; v_gene: TRBV5-6; CDR3aa: CASSLTFSGRARGETQYF
j_gene: TRBJ2-5; v_gene: TRBV5-6; CDR3aa: CASSRGGLETQYF
j_gene: TRBJ2-1; v_gene: TRBV11-2; CDR3aa: CASSPPPGAAYNEQFF
j_gene: TRBJ2-1; v_gene: TRBV2; CDR3aa: CASRQGTSYNEQFF
j_gene: TRBJ2-7; v_gene: TRBV9; CDR3aa: CASSIQAGGHYEQYF
j_gene: TRBJ2-5; v_gene: TRBV24-1; CDR3aa: CATSDATGGLETQYF
j_gene: TRBJ1-2; v_gene: TRBV29-1; CDR3aa: CSVERARNGYTF
j_gene: TRBJ2-4; v_gene: TRBV6-1; CDR3aa: CASSAGGLAGERSKNIQYF
j_gene: TRBJ2-1; v_gene: TRBV12-3/TRBV12-4; CDR3aa: CASSLAGVREQFF
j_gene: TRBJ2-7; v_gene: TRBV6-5; CDR3aa: CASSPGSMSYEQYF
j_gene: TRBJ2-1; v_gene: TRBV27; CDR3aa: CASSKTSGSVYEQFF
j_gene: TRBJ2-1; v_gene: TRBV13; CDR3aa: CASSPTGWDYNEQFF
j_gene: TRBJ1-3; v_gene: TRBV19; CDR3aa: CASRITGAGNTIYF
j_gene: TRBJ2-1; v_gene: TRBV19; CDR3aa: CASSTIPSSYNEQFF
j_gene: TRBJ1-5; v_gene: TRBV27; CDR3aa: CASSGGNQPQHF
j_gene: TRBJ1-1; v_gene: TRBV27; CDR3aa: CASSELRGLGTEAFF
j_gene: TRBJ2-3; v_gene: TRBV12-3/TRBV12-4; CDR3aa: CASSLRRERTQYF
j_gene: TRBJ1-2; v_gene: TRBV9; CDR3aa: CASSLEDRFIGYTF
j_gene: TRBJ2-2; v_gene: TRBV9; CDR3aa: CASSVGDKNTGELFF
j_gene: TRBJ2-1; v_gene: TRBV5-1; CDR3aa: CASSFNFRATGDEQFF
j_gene: TRBJ2-2; v_gene: TRBV5-1; CDR3aa: CASSPGLAVPGGLFF
j_gene: TRBJ2-1; v_gene: TRBV18; CDR3aa: CASSPPSGTEQFF
j_gene: TRBJ2-7; v_gene: TRBV18; CDR3aa: CASSPLRLGKPSSYEQYF
j_gene: TRBJ1-1; v_gene: TRBV28; CDR3aa: CASSLTRSAGSEAFF
j_gene: TRBJ1-6; v_gene: TRBV6-5; CDR3aa: CASSSKQGAISPLHF
j_gene: TRBJ2-7; v_gene: TRBV9; CDR3aa: CASSVGNRGSYEQYF
j_gene: TRBJ1-1; v_gene: TRBV28; CDR3aa: CASSWRGTEAFF
j_gene: TRBJ2-1; v_gene: TRBV3-1/TRBV3-2; CDR3aa: CASSRLAGQDNEQFF
j_gene: TRBJ2-2; v_gene: TRBV3-1/TRBV3-2; CDR3aa: CASSSQASHTGELFF
j_gene: TRBJ2-7; v_gene: TRBV5-1; CDR3aa: CASSLERLAGREQYF
j_gene: TRBJ1-6; v_gene: TRBV12-3/TRBV12-4; CDR3aa: CASSSSWLALHF
j_gene: TRBJ2-3; v_gene: TRBV5-6; CDR3aa: CASSFRDRVTDTQYF
j_gene: TRBJ2-7; v_gene: TRBV4-1; CDR3aa: CASRSRQGITYEQYF